This entry lists 21 T cell receptor beta chains sequenced from one sample in a study of cytotoxic CD8 clonotypes in ibrutinib-treated CLL. Sequencing used immunoSEQ multiplex PCR; TCRdb keeps in-frame clones, though not all of them. The table includes some 100,000 clones, approximately 58% detected once. The sample consisted of PBMCs, taken after 24 months of ibrutinib treatment. The receptors originated from a human donor with chronic lymphocytic leukemia.

This clone turned up a few times. This chain connects TRBV30 to TRBJ1-4, with a tentative D call TRBD1 (5 bases). CDR3 size: 14 residues. V shed 3 bases and J shed 4 bases, with 12 bases lying between them. Germline lookup yields CDR1 GTSNPN and CDR2 SVGIG (reference sequence). CDR3 residues: CAWRGWGVNEKLFF. In nucleotides, the CDR3 is TGTGCCTGGAGAGGGTGGGGGGTTAATGAAAAACTGTTTTTT.

On this clone: The identical CDR3 is also encoded by other nucleotide sequences in the sample. This chain uses TRBV5-1 with TRBJ1-1; TRBD1 agrees at 7 bases. Germline assignment: CDR1 SGHRS and CDR2 YFSETQ. The CDR3 extends over 14 amino acids. V trimming: 2 bases; J trimming: 1 base; junction bases outside the gene matches: 2. The CDR3 coding sequence is TGCGCCAGCAGCTTTAGGACAGGGAACACTGAAGCTTTCTTT. Translating it yields CASSFRTGNTEAFF.

This sequence joins TRBV7-2 and TRBJ1-3, with D perhaps TRBD1 (5 bases). V shed 5 bases and J shed 2 bases, with 10 bases lying between them. Germline-derived CDR1 and CDR2 are SGHTA and FQGNSA. The CDR3 is made up of 14 amino acids. CDR3 sequence reads: CASSQRGAGNTIYF. The CDR3 DNA sequence: TGTGCCAGCAGCCAGCGGGGGGCTGGAAACACCATATATTTT.

This clone appeared a few times. The chain carries TRBV5-1 and TRBJ1-1; TRBD1 matches 8 bases. The J segment lost 4 bases and the V segment lost 3 bases, leaving 5 bases of the junction unmatched. The CDR3 loop spans 14 amino acids. Germline V gives CDR1 SGHRS, CDR2 YFSETQ. This CDR3 reads CASSYSGGITEAFF. The CDR3, as DNA: TGCGCCAGCAGCTATTCAGGGGGCATCACTGAAGCTTTCTTT.

The rearrangement uses TRBV11-3 and TRBJ2-1; D is uncertain. CDR1 is SGHNT and CDR2 is YENEEA in the germline V gene. Trimming cost V 1 base and J 3 bases, with 7 bases left between them. This CDR3 is 14 amino acids long. This chain's CDR3 is CASSLVGLYNEQFF. The CDR3 region has the DNA TGTGCCAGCAGCTTAGTAGGCCTCTACAATGAGCAGTTCTTC.

This chain joins TRBV25-1 and TRBJ2-7, with a possible D match to TRBD2 (6 bases). Germline CDR1 MGHDK, CDR2 SYGVNS. The CDR3 spans 13 residues. Trimming removed 5 bases from V and 4 bases from J, with 12 bases in between. The CDR3 protein is CASSYGSSYEQYF. In nucleotides, the CDR3 is TGTGCCAGCAGTTACGGGAGTTCGTACGAGCAGTACTTC.

The chain employs TRBV7-9 and TRBJ2-7; 11 bases are a match to TRBD1. The CDR3 is 17 residues long. The V gene's germline CDR1 is SEHNR and CDR2 FQNEAQ (reference sequence). V shed 10 bases and J 6 bases; nucleotides not matched to a gene: 20. The DNA of the CDR3 is TGTGCCATCAACCCCCGGGACAGGGGGTTCAGGGCGAGCGAGCAGTACTTC. Amino acid sequence: CAINPRDRGFRASEQYF. Filled out from reference TRBV7-9 and TRBJ2-7, the complete variable domain reads DTGVSQNPRHKITKRGQNVTFRCDPISEHNRLYWYRQTLGQGPEFLTYFQNEAQLEKSRLLSDRFSAERPKGSFSTLEIQRTEQGDSAMYLCAINPRDRGFRASEQYFGPGTRLTVT.

The chain carries TRBV4-2 and TRBJ2-7, with a weak D call TRBD1 (5 bases). Trimming cost V 5 bases and J 0 bases, with 11 bases left between them. This CDR3 comprises 14 residues. Germline CDR1 is LGHNA and CDR2 is YNFKEQ. CDR3 region: CASSSRQSSYEQYF. The CDR3 bases are TGTGCCAGCAGCTCCCGACAGAGCTCCTACGAGCAGTACTTC.

This clone came up a few times. Within the sample, other DNA sequences also encode this same CDR3. The chain carries TRBV29-1 and TRBJ2-5; 9 bases align to TRBD1. Germline lookup yields CDR1 SQVTM and CDR2 ANQGSEA. Germline trimming cut 5 bases from V and 3 bases from J; bases unmatched to any gene: 1. This CDR3 is built from 12 residues. This CDR3 is CSVRTGEETQYF. The CDR3, as DNA: TGCAGCGTTCGGACAGGGGAAGAGACCCAGTACTTC. Together with reference TRBV29-1 and TRBJ2-5, the CDR3 gives the full variable domain: SAVISQKPSRDICQRGTSLTIQCQVDSQVTMMFWYRQQPGQSLTLIATANQGSEATYESGFVIDKFPISRPNLTFSTLTVSNMSPEDSSIYLCSVRTGEETQYFGPGTRLLVL.

The V gene is TRBV15, the J gene TRBJ2-1; 8 bases map to TRBD2. From germline, CDR1 is LNHNV and CDR2 YYDKDF (reference sequence). This CDR3 is built from 15 residues. J gave up 10 bases and V 0 bases, and 8 bases lay outside the gene matches. The CDR3 here is CATSRDKGLAIEQFF. The CDR3 region has the DNA TGTGCCACCAGCAGAGATAAAGGACTAGCTATCGAGCAGTTCTTC. The variable domain in full, completed from reference TRBV15 and TRBJ2-1, reads DAMVIQNPRYQVTQFGKPVTLSCSQTLNHNVMYWYQQKSSQAPKLLFHYYDKDFNNEADTPDNFQSRRPNTSFCFLDIRSPGLGDTAMYLCATSRDKGLAIEQFFGPGTRLTVL.

The chain carries TRBV2 and TRBJ2-2, with D possibly being TRBD1 (5 bases). The CDR3 is 14 residues long. V dropped 4 bases and J dropped 8 bases, with 14 bases sitting between them. Germline V gene sequence: CDR1 SNHLY, CDR2 FYNNEI. CDR3 sequence: CASSANKGFGELFF. CDR3 coding DNA: TGTGCCAGCAGTGCTAACAAGGGGTTTGGGGAGCTGTTTTTT.

This clone occurred once. The chain is built from TRBV7-2 and TRBJ2-7; weak D call: TRBD1 (6 bases). The CDR3 length is 15 residues. Trimming left V 5 bases short and J 2 bases short, with 16 bases between. CDR1 and CDR2 (germline): SGHTA, FQGNSA. CDR3 sequence reads: CASSPGQGITYEQYF. For the CDR3, the DNA is TGTGCCAGCAGCCCTGGGCAGGGGATCACCTACGAGCAGTACTTC. Variable domain in full (rest from reference TRBV7-2 and TRBJ2-7): GAGVSQSPSNKVTEKGKDVELRCDPISGHTALYWYRQSLGQGLEFLIYFQGNSAPDKSGLPSDRFSAERTGGSVSTLTIQRTQQEDSAVYLCASSPGQGITYEQYFGPGTRLTVT.

The chain links TRBV7-9 to TRBJ2-7, with 7 bases that match TRBD2. This CDR3 comprises 14 residues. Trimming removed 5 bases from V and 0 bases from J; junction bases left unmatched: 4. The germline gives CDR1 SEHNR, CDR2 FQNEAQ (reference sequence). The CDR3, as DNA: TGTGCCAGCAGCCGACCGGGGGGCTCCTACGAGCAGTACTTC. Protein: CASSRPGGSYEQYF.

The chain is built from TRBV6-1 and TRBJ2-7; D is undetermined. This CDR3 spans 12 amino acids. The V gene's germline CDR1 is MNHNS and CDR2 SASEGT. Trimming took off 6 bases at V and 0 bases at J, with 6 bases between the two ends. The CDR3 region is CASSPLSYEQYF. The DNA of the CDR3 is TGTGCCAGCAGCCCCCTCTCCTACGAGCAGTACTTC.

This chain joins TRBV9 and TRBJ2-3; tentative D call: TRBD2 (5 bases). The V end was cut by 3 bases, the J end by 1 base, with 18 bases between. The CDR3 consists of 17 residues. Germline CDR1 is SGDLS and CDR2 is YYNGEE. The CDR3 is CASSAREASLGTDTQYF. The DNA of the CDR3 is TGTGCCAGCAGCGCCCGGGAAGCCAGTCTGGGCACAGATACGCAGTATTTT.

This clone was seen more than once but under ten times. This chain's CDR3 is CASSRGGGYTF. The CDR3 bases are TGTGCCAGCAGCCGAGGGGGGGGCTACACCTTC. The chain joins TRBV13 to TRBJ1-2; D might be TRBD1 (6 bases). The CDR3 runs 11 residues. Looked up from germline, CDR1 is PRHDT and CDR2 is FYEKMQ (reference sequence). The V end was cut by 5 bases, the J end by 8 bases, with 9 bases between.

V usage is TRBV11-3 and J usage is TRBJ2-5, with a weak D call TRBD1 (6 bases). V was clipped by 2 bases and J by 2 bases, with 12 bases between them. This CDR3 comprises 15 residues. Germline CDR1 SGHNT, CDR2 YENEEA. In nucleotides, the CDR3 is TGTGCCAGCAGCTTACGTTGGGGGCAGCAAGAGACCCAGTACTTC. Its translation: CASSLRWGQQETQYF.

V gene TRBV5-1 combines with J gene TRBJ2-5, with D possibly matching TRBD1 (5 bases). The CDR3 loop spans 15 amino acids. V was clipped by 4 bases and J by 3 bases, with 16 bases between them. Germline assignment: CDR1 SGHRS and CDR2 YFSETQ. As DNA, the CDR3 is TGCGCCAGCAGCCCCGAAGGGGCAGGGAAAGAGACCCAGTACTTC. Translation: CASSPEGAGKETQYF.

The rearrangement joins TRBV9 to TRBJ1-6; the match to TRBD1 covers 8 bases. Germline V gene lookup returns CDR1 SGDLS and CDR2 YYNGEE. The length of the CDR3 is 15 residues. V shed 3 bases and J 9 bases; nucleotides not matched to a gene: 8. The CDR3 region is CASSGTGWGSSPLHF. In DNA form, the CDR3 reads TGTGCCAGCAGCGGGACAGGGTGGGGGTCTTCACCCCTCCACTTT.

The J gene is TRBJ2-3, the V gene TRBV19; no clear D. The germline V gene encodes CDR1 LNHDA and CDR2 SQIVND (reference sequence). Trimming shortened V by 6 bases and J by 2 bases, and 6 bases separated the two germline ends. The CDR3 is 12 residues long. CDR3 nucleotide sequence: TGTGCCAGTAGCAGAGACACAGATACGCAGTATTTT. Its protein product is CASSRDTDTQYF.

Here the CDR3 DNA reads TGTGCCAGCAGGCTAGACAGAGAGACCCAGTACTTC. Translating it yields CASRLDRETQYF. This rearrangement joins TRBV25-1 to TRBJ2-5, with a possible D match to TRBD1 (5 bases). Germline assignment: CDR1 MGHDK and CDR2 SYGVNS. The CDR3 spans 12 residues. V lost 6 bases, J lost 4 bases, and 9 bases lay in between.